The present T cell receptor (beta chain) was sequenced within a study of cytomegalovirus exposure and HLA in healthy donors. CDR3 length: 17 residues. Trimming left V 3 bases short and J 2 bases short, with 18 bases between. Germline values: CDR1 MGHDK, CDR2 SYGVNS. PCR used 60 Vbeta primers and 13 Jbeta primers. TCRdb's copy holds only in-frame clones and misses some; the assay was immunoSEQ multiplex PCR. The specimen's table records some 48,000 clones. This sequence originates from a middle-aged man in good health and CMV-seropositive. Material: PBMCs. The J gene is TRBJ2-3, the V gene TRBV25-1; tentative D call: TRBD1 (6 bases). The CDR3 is CASSEWWVSGVTDTQYF. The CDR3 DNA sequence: TGTGCCAGCAGTGAGTGGTGGGTGTCAGGGGTCACAGATACGCAGTATTTT.